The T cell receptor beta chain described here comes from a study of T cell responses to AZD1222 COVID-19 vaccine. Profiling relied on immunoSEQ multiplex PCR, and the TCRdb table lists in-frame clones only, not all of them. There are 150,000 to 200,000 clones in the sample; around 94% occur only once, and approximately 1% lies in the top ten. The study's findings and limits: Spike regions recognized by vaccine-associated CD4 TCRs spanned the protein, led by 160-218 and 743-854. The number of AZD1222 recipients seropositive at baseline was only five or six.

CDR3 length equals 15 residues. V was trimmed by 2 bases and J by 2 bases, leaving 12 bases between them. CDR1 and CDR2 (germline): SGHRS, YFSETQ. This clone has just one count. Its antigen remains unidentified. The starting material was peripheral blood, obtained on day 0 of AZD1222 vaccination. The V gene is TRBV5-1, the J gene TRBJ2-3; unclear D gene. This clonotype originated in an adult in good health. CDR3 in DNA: TGCGCCAGCAGCTTTGGTGGGGTTTACACAGATACGCAGTATTTT. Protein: CASSFGGVYTDTQYF. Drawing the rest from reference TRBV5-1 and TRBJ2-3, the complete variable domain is KAGVTQTPRYLIKTRGQQVTLSCSPISGHRSVSWYQQTPGQGLQFLFEYFSETQRNKGNFPGRFSGRQFSNSRSEMNVSTLELGDSALYLCASSFGGVYTDTQYFGPGTRLTVL.